A selection of T cell receptor beta chains follows, all from one sample in a study of cytomegalovirus exposure and HLA in healthy donors. Measured with immunoSEQ multiplex PCR; TCRdb has only the in-frame clones, and not every one. The sample lists 95,000 to 120,000 clones, over 75% occurring once. The sample comprised PBMCs. These receptors all stem from a woman in her thirties in good health and CMV-seropositive. Each CDR3 is given with its conserved first and last residue. The D gene is left open where the match is weak. The listing skips clone size in some rows; elsewhere it reads once, few, many or a size class.

TRBD1	TRBJ1-6	TRBV12-5	-	CASGTGQRFGSPLHF	TGTGCTAGTGGAACGGGACAGCGGTTTGGTTCACCCCTCCACTTT
TRBD2	TRBJ2-1	TRBV5-1	-	CASRLAGGSSYNEQFF	TGCGCCAGCAGGCTAGCGGGAGGGAGCTCCTACAATGAGCAGTTCTTC
TRBD2	TRBJ2-7	TRBV7-9	-	CASSLEASGGPLSYEQYF	TGTGCCAGCAGCTTAGAAGCTAGCGGGGGGCCTCTCTCCTACGAGCAGTACTTC
-	TRBJ1-3	TRBV14	few	CASSQQGPSGNTIYF	TGTGCCAGCAGCCAACAGGGGCCTTCTGGAAACACCATATATTTT
-	TRBJ1-1	TRBV6-5	-	CASSYSGASNTEAFF	TGTGCCAGCAGTTACTCGGGGGCCTCGAACACTGAAGCTTTCTTT
-	TRBJ1-1	TRBV10-1	-	CASSATGMNTEAFF	TGCGCCAGCAGTGCTACGGGGATGAACACTGAAGCTTTCTTT
-	TRBJ2-5	TRBV10-3	-	CAISESTRSETGQETQYF	TGTGCCATCAGTGAGTCGACTCGCAGTGAGACAGGACAAGAGACCCAGTACTTC
TRBD1	TRBJ2-7	TRBV5-1	-	CASSGGTVVSYEQYF	TGCGCCAGCAGTGGTGGGACAGTTGTATCCTACGAGCAGTACTTC
-	TRBJ1-2	TRBV5-1	-	CASSLARDGYTF	TGCGCCAGCAGCTTGGCTCGGGATGGCTACACCTTC
-	TRBJ2-3	TRBV6-1	few	CASSARNQGRTDTQYF	TGTGCCAGCAGTGCCCGGAACCAGGGGAGAACAGATACGCAGTATTTT
TRBD2	TRBJ2-1	TRBV6-4	-	CASSRLAGVDDEQFF	TGTGCCAGCAGTAGACTAGCGGGAGTAGACGATGAGCAGTTCTTC
-	TRBJ1-1	TRBV10-3	-	CAISEAGEAFF	TGTGCCATCAGTGAAGCTGGTGAAGCTTTCTTT
TRBD1	TRBJ2-5	TRBV5-1	-	CASQLAGTGQETQYF	TGCGCCAGCCAGTTGGCTGGGACAGGTCAAGAGACCCAGTACTTC
-	TRBJ2-2	TRBV4-2	-	CASSQDGTISTGELFF	TGTGCCAGCAGCCAAGATGGCACAATCTCCACCGGGGAGCTGTTTTTT
TRBD1	TRBJ1-2	TRBV29-1	-	CSVERRTGGIYGYTF	TGCAGCGTTGAAAGGCGGACAGGGGGAATCTATGGCTACACCTTC
-	TRBJ2-7	TRBV4-1	-	CASSQVQGVYEQYF	TGCGCCAGCAGCCAAGTACAGGGTGTATACGAGCAGTACTTC
TRBD2	TRBJ2-1	TRBV19	-	CASSILGLASNEQFF	TGTGCCAGTAGTATACTGGGACTAGCGTCGAATGAGCAGTTCTTC
-	TRBJ2-3	TRBV27	-	CASSSGRPSTDTQYF	TGTGCCAGCAGTTCAGGGCGGCCTAGCACAGATACGCAGTATTTT
-	TRBJ1-2	TRBV18	-	CASSPAGLQFYGYTF	TGTGCCAGCTCACCAGCTGGTTTACAGTTCTATGGCTACACCTTC
TRBD1	TRBJ2-7	TRBV5-1	-	CASSTLGQGMLEQYF	TGCGCCAGCAGCACCCTGGGACAGGGAATGCTCGAGCAGTACTTC
TRBD2	TRBJ2-1	TRBV5-1	-	CASSVSGTSSYNEQFF	TGCGCCAGCAGCGTTAGCGGGACAAGCTCCTACAATGAGCAGTTCTTC
-	TRBJ1-1	TRBV6-6	few	CASQRDTFMNTEAFF	TGTGCCAGTCAGCGGGACACCTTCATGAACACTGAAGCTTTCTTT
TRBD1	TRBJ1-1	TRBV6-1	-	CASSGYPTGVGTEAFF	TGTGCCAGCAGTGGGTACCCAACAGGGGTGGGTACTGAAGCTTTCTTT
-	TRBJ1-5	TRBV5-6	once	CASSFLTGPQHF	TGTGCCAGCAGCTTCTTGACAGGACCCCAGCATTTT
TRBD1	TRBJ1-1	TRBV19	-	CASGTGQGPTEAFF	TGTGCCAGCGGAACTGGACAGGGGCCCACTGAAGCTTTCTTT
TRBD1	TRBJ2-7	TRBV19	-	CATDRGPDEQYF	TGTGCCACGGACAGGGGTCCGGACGAGCAGTACTTC
-	TRBJ2-2	TRBV27	-	CASSPSLANTGELFF	TGTGCCAGCAGCCCCTCTTTAGCGAACACCGGGGAGCTGTTTTTT
TRBD2	TRBJ2-5	TRBV15	-	CATSSPGLAWETQYF	TGTGCCACCAGCAGCCCCGGACTAGCGTGGGAGACCCAGTACTTC
-	TRBJ1-2	TRBV18	-	CASSTQGGLDGYTF	TGTGCCAGCTCTACACAAGGGGGTCTCGATGGCTACACCTTC
TRBD1	TRBJ1-4	TRBV4-2	-	CASSHTRDRGSTNEKLFF	TGTGCCAGCAGTCACACCCGCGACAGGGGTTCGACTAATGAAAAACTGTTTTTT
-	TRBJ1-5	TRBV14	-	CASSLSNQPQHF	TGTGCCAGCAGCCTTTCGAATCAGCCCCAGCATTTT
-	TRBJ2-7	TRBV11-2	-	CASSSLPHPRGSYEQYF	TGTGCCAGCAGTTCACTTCCCCACCCACGGGGCTCCTACGAGCAGTACTTC
TRBD2	TRBJ2-2	TRBV30	-	CAWSVSREGAGELFF	TGTGCCTGGAGTGTGAGTCGGGAGGGTGCCGGGGAGCTGTTTTTT
TRBD1	TRBJ1-2	TRBV9	-	CASSVQQGAFGYTF	TGTGCCAGCAGCGTCCAACAGGGGGCCTTTGGCTACACCTTC
TRBD1	TRBJ2-2	TRBV6-1	-	CASLQTGWAGELFF	TGTGCCAGCCTCCAGACAGGGTGGGCCGGGGAGCTGTTTTTT
TRBD2	TRBJ2-1	TRBV5-1	-	CASSGPSGGKYNEQFF	TGCGCCAGCAGCGGGCCTAGCGGGGGGAAATACAATGAGCAGTTCTTC
-	TRBJ2-1	TRBV6-5	-	CASSFNPDSYNEQFF	TGTGCCAGCAGTTTTAATCCAGACTCCTACAATGAGCAGTTCTTC
-	TRBJ2-5	TRBV10-3	-	CAISPQGGQETQYF	TGTGCCATCAGCCCACAGGGGGGGCAAGAGACCCAGTACTTC
TRBD2	TRBJ2-5	TRBV4-1	-	CASSQDRTSGWETQYF	TGCGCCAGCAGCCAAGATAGGACTAGCGGGTGGGAGACCCAGTACTTC
-	TRBJ1-1	TRBV9	-	CASSPNERATEAFF	TGTGCCAGCAGCCCCAATGAGAGGGCCACTGAAGCTTTCTTT
TRBD2	TRBJ2-2	TRBV28	-	CASVSPAGGSGELFF	TGTGCCAGCGTCTCCCCAGCGGGAGGGTCCGGGGAGCTGTTTTTT
-	TRBJ2-3	TRBV5-1	-	CASSLPGSFTDTQYF	TGCGCCAGCAGCTTACCAGGGTCATTCACAGATACGCAGTATTTT
-	TRBJ1-1	TRBV10-2	-	CASSSSGVLHTEAFF	TGCGCCAGCAGTTCGTCAGGGGTTCTTCACACTGAAGCTTTCTTT